Reported below is one T cell receptor beta chain. As yet, its antigen is unknown. Germline trimming cut 4 bases from V and 13 bases from J; bases unmatched to any gene: 11. The CDR3 is made up of 14 amino acids. Germline V gene sequence: CDR1 LGHNT, CDR2 FRNRAP. Through a sample-barcoded 5' primer and a J-beta primer mix, a second PCR was run for roughly 6 to 11 cycles. With 12 random nucleotides, a template-switch adaptor tagged each individual cDNA molecule. TCRdb re-derived calls from the 5' RACE reads in MiXCR, one entry per CDR3 protein. The sample carries about 1.4 million distinct CDR3 sequences, approximately 63% recorded once. This sample was included in a study of blood T cells in healthy people across ages. Study outcomes and limitations: Unknown CMV status may confound age-related changes in expanded clones. Versus aged donors, long-lived donors had higher diversity and more naive CD4+ cells.

The chain recombines TRBV12-5 with TRBJ2-5; 11 bases fit TRBD1. Material for sequencing was blood. The receptor was isolated from a man aged 18-30 years in good health. The CDR3 sequence is CASGSGQGAKSVYF. The CDR3, as DNA: TGTGCTAGTGGTTCCGGACAGGGGGCTAAGTCGGTGTACTTC.